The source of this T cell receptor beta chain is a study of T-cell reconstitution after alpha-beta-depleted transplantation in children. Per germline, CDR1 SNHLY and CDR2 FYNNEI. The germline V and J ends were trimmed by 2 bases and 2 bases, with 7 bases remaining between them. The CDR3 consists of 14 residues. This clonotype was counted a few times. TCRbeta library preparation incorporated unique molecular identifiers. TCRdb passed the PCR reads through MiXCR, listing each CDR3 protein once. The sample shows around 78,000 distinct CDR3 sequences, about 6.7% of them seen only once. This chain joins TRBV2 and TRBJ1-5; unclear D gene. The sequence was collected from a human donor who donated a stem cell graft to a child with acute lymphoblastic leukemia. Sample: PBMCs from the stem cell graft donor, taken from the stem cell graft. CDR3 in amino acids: CASSERGGNQPQHF. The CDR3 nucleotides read TGTGCCAGCAGTGAACGGGGAGGCAATCAGCCCCAGCATTTT.